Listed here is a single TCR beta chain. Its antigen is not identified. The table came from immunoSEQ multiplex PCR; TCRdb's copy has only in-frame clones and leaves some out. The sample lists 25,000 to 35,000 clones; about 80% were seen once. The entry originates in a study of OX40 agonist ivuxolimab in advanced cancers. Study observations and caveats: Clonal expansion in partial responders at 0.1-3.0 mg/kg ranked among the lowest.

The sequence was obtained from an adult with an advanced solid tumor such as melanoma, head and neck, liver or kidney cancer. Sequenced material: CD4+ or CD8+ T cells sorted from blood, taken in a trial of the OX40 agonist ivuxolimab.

In DNA, the CDR3 is TGTGCCAGCAGTAATAGGGGAGTCTCTGAAGCTTTCTTT. Protein: CASSNRGVSEAFF. The rearrangement uses TRBV6-5 and TRBJ1-1; D is perhaps TRBD1 (5 bases). CDR1 and CDR2 from the germline V gene are MNHEY and SVGAGI. Between the trimmed V and J ends, which lost 5 bases and 6 bases, there was a span of 13 bases. This CDR3 contains 13 residues.